Listed below are T cell receptor beta chains from one sample, sequenced in a study of blood T cell repertoires in COVID-19. Using immunoSEQ multiplex PCR, the repertoire was profiled, and TCRdb retains in-frame clones only, with some absent. Of some 290,000 clones listed, approximately 86% are singletons. Sequences were obtained from peripheral blood. All receptors come from a man aged 18 to 35 with active or convalescent COVID-19. Each CDR3 is given with its conserved first and last residue. A D gene is named only where the DNA matches it firmly. A clone size is listed for some rows: how often the clone was seen (once, few, many), or a class if it is expanded.

clone size	V gene	J gene	D gene	CDR3 DNA	CDR3 protein
NA	TRBV4-3	TRBJ2-1	NA	TGCGCCAGCAGCCAAGATTCATGGACTCAGCAGTTCTTC	CASSQDSWTQQFF
NA	TRBV7-9	TRBJ1-2	NA	TGTGCCAGCAGCTCAGGTGGGGCCAGCATCGGCTACACCTTC	CASSSGGASIGYTF
NA	TRBV6-5	TRBJ2-1	NA	TGTGCCAGCAGCGGGTCTCCAAACAATGAGCAGTTCTTC	CASSGSPNNEQFF
once	TRBV18	TRBJ1-2	NA	TGTGCCAGCTCACCTCGACTGGAGGGCTATGGCTACACCTTC	CASSPRLEGYGYTF
few	TRBV3-1/TRBV3-2	TRBJ2-1	TRBD2	TGTGCCAGCAGCCAAACTAGCGGCAATGAGCAGTTCTTC	CASSQTSGNEQFF
NA	TRBV2	TRBJ1-4	NA	TGTGCCAGCCGAAGGGACACAAATGAAAAACTGTTTTTT	CASRRDTNEKLFF
NA	TRBV6-5	TRBJ1-4	NA	TGTGCCAGCAAGAGGGCCGAGAATGAAAAACTGTTTTTT	CASKRAENEKLFF
NA	TRBV9	TRBJ2-3	NA	TGTGCCAGCAGCCGCAGTTATGATACGCAGTATTTT	CASSRSYDTQYF
NA	TRBV3-1/TRBV3-2	TRBJ2-7	NA	TGTGCCAGCAGCCAGTTCCTAGCCGGGGGCGAGCAGTACTTC	CASSQFLAGGEQYF
NA	TRBV7-3	TRBJ2-3	TRBD2	TGTGCCAGCAGGGTCGGGAGGGACTCGAGCACAGATACGCAGTATTTT	CASRVGRDSSTDTQYF
NA	TRBV9	TRBJ2-3	TRBD2	TGTGCCAGCAGCCCAGGGACTAGCGGGTGGGAGGCAGATACGCAGTATTTT	CASSPGTSGWEADTQYF
few	TRBV6-4	TRBJ2-2	NA	TGTGCCAGCAGTGACTCGGTGGACAGTGCGAACACCGGGGAGCTGTTTTTT	CASSDSVDSANTGELFF
NA	TRBV5-1	TRBJ2-3	NA	TGCGCCAGCAGGACAGTCACAGATACGCAGTATTTT	CASRTVTDTQYF
few	TRBV7-7	TRBJ2-2	NA	TGTGCCAGCAGCTTAATCACAGGTGGACCCGGGGAGCTGTTTTTT	CASSLITGGPGELFF
NA	TRBV2	TRBJ1-5	TRBD1	TGTGCCAGCGGGCGGGGGACAGGGGCTCGAGGCAGTCAGCCCCAGCATTTT	CASGRGTGARGSQPQHF
NA	TRBV29-1	TRBJ1-1	TRBD1	TGCAGCGTCGCAGGGGGTCGGGCGCACACTGAAGCTTTCTTT	CSVAGGRAHTEAFF
NA	TRBV18	TRBJ2-7	NA	TGTGCCAGCTCACGGGTGAGCGGGTCTGCATGGGAGCAGTACTTC	CASSRVSGSAWEQYF
NA	TRBV5-4	TRBJ2-1	NA	TGTGCCAGCAGCTTGGTGCCAGGTAATGAGCAGTTCTTC	CASSLVPGNEQFF
NA	TRBV24-1	TRBJ1-5	NA	TGTGCCACCAGTGGAGGGGCAGGGGGCAATCAGCCCCAGCATTTT	CATSGGAGGNQPQHF
NA	TRBV4-1	TRBJ1-4	NA	TGCGCCAGCAGCCAAGATGGCGGGGTTCGTGAAAAACTGTTTTTT	CASSQDGGVREKLFF
NA	TRBV7-3	TRBJ2-5	NA	TGTGCCAGCAGCGCCAGACAGGCCCCCCATGAGACCCAGTACTTC	CASSARQAPHETQYF
NA	TRBV28	TRBJ1-3	NA	TGTGCCAGCAACTCGCTGACGGGGTACTCTGGAAACACCATATATTTT	CASNSLTGYSGNTIYF
NA	TRBV4-3	TRBJ2-2	TRBD2	TGCGCCAGCAGCCGGACTTTGATTGGGAGCGGGAGCTACCGGGAGCTGTTTTTT	CASSRTLIGSGSYRELFF
NA	TRBV4-1	TRBJ2-7	NA	TGCGCCAGCAGCCATGGACAGATCTACGAGCAGTACTTC	CASSHGQIYEQYF
NA	TRBV28	TRBJ1-3	NA	TGTGCCAGCAGGGATGGAACGACAGAGAACACCATATATTTT	CASRDGTTENTIYF
NA	TRBV28	TRBJ2-3	NA	TGTGCCAGCAGTTTGGTCACAGGGATCTTGTATTTT	CASSLVTGILYF
once	TRBV4-1	TRBJ1-1	NA	TGCGCCAGCAGCCGCTCCAGTTTCATGAACACTGAAGCTTTCTTT	CASSRSSFMNTEAFF
NA	TRBV4-1	TRBJ1-5	NA	TGCGCCAGCAGCCAGACTATCCAGGGACTACAGCCCCAGCATTTT	CASSQTIQGLQPQHF
NA	TRBV24-1	TRBJ1-4	TRBD1	TGTGCCACCAGTGATTGGTTCAGGGGGCTCGATGAAAAACTGTTTTTT	CATSDWFRGLDEKLFF
NA	TRBV11-2	TRBJ2-7	TRBD1	TGTGCCAGCATCAGGACAGGGAGTAGCGGAGGGTATTCCTACGAGCAGTACTTC	CASIRTGSSGGYSYEQYF
few	TRBV3-1/TRBV3-2	TRBJ1-3	NA	TGTGCCAGCAGTCCTCGAGGCTCTGGAAACACCATATATTTT	CASSPRGSGNTIYF
once	TRBV7-9	TRBJ2-7	TRBD2	TGTGCCAGCAGCTTATGGGGGGGAGAATACGAGCAGTACTTC	CASSLWGGEYEQYF
NA	TRBV7-2	TRBJ2-1	TRBD2	TGTGCCAGCAGCTTAGAGAGGCTAGCGGGGGCTAAGTTCTTC	CASSLERLAGAKFF
NA	TRBV6-5	TRBJ1-1	TRBD1	TGTGCCAGCCTACACCGGACAGGGGAAGCTTTCTTT	CASLHRTGEAFF
NA	TRBV4-2	TRBJ1-5	NA	TGTGCCAGCAGCCCAAGAGATGCGGATTTGAATCAGCCCCAGCATTTT	CASSPRDADLNQPQHF
once	TRBV5-6	TRBJ2-2	NA	TGTGCCAGCAGCTTGCAACAAAAGAACACCGGGGAGCTGTTTTTT	CASSLQQKNTGELFF
NA	TRBV24-1	TRBJ2-7	TRBD1	TGTGCCACCAGTGATAAAACAAGGACAGGGATGGACGAGCAGTACTTC	CATSDKTRTGMDEQYF
NA	TRBV2	TRBJ2-7	NA	TGTGCCAGCAGACGCGGGCCTATCCTTGGCGATGCAGGGGTCTATACGTACGAGCAGTACTTC	CASRRGPILGDAGVYTYEQYF
NA	TRBV2	TRBJ1-6	TRBD1	TGTGCCAGCAAGGGACAGGGAAACACACCCCTCCACTTT	CASKGQGNTPLHF
NA	TRBV29-1	TRBJ1-4	NA	TGCAGCGTTGAAAAGACAGGCACTAATGAAAAACTGTTTTTT	CSVEKTGTNEKLFF
NA	TRBV19	TRBJ2-3	TRBD2	TGTGCCAGTAGCAAGGTTGTAGCGGGAGGCACAGATACGCAGTATTTT	CASSKVVAGGTDTQYF